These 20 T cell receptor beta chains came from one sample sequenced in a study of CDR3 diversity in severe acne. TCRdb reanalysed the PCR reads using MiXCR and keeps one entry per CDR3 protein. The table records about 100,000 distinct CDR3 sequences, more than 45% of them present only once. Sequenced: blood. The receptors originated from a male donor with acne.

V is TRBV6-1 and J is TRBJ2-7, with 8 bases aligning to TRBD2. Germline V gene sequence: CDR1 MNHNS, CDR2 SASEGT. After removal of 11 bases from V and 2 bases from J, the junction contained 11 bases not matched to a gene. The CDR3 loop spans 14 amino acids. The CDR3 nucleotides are TGTGCCGTCCTAACTAGCGGAGCCCCCTACGAGCAGTACTTC. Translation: CAVLTSGAPYEQYF.

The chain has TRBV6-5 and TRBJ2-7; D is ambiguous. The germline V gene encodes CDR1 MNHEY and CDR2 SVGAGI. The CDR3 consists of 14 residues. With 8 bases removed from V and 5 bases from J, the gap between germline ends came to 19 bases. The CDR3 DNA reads TGTGCCAGCGGTTCCTCGACTTTAAGGGACGAGCAGTACTTC. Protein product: CASGSSTLRDEQYF.

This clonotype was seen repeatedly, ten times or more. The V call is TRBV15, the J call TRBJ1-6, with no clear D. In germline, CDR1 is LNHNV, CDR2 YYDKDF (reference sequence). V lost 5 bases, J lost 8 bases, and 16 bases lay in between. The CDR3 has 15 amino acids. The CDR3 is CATSSARRRDSPLHF. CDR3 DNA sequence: TGTGCCACCAGCTCGGCGCGACGGCGGGATTCACCCCTCCACTTT.

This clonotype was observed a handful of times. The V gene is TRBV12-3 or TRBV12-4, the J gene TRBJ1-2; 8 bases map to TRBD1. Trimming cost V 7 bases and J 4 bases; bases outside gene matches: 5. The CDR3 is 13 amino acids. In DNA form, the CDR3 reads TGTGCCAGCAACTCAGGGGGCTCCTATGGCTACACCTTC. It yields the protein CASNSGGSYGYTF.

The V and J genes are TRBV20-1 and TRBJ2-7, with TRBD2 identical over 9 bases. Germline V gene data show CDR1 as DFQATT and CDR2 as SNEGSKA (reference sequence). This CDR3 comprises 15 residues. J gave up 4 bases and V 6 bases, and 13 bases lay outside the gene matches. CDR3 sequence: CSATKGGRGVYEQYF. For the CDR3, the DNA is TGCAGTGCGACCAAGGGCGGGAGGGGCGTATACGAGCAGTACTTC.

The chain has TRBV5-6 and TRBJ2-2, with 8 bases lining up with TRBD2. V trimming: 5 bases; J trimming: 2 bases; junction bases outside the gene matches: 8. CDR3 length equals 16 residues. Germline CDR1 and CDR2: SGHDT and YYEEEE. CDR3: CASRAGTRGNTGELFF. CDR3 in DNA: TGTGCCAGCAGAGCCGGGACTAGGGGCAACACCGGGGAGCTGTTTTTT.

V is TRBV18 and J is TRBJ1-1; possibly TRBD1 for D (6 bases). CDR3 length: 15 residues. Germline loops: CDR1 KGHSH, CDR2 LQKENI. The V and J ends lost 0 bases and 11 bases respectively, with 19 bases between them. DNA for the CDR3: TGTGCCAGCTCACCACCCACCGGGACAACACGTGAGGCTTTCTTT. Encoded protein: CASSPPTGTTREAFF.

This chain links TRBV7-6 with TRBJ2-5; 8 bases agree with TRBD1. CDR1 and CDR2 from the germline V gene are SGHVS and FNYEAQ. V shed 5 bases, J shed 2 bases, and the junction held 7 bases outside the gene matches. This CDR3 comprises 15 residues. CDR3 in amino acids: CASSLGTGKQETQYF. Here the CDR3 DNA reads TGTGCCAGCAGCCTCGGGACAGGCAAACAAGAGACCCAGTACTTC.

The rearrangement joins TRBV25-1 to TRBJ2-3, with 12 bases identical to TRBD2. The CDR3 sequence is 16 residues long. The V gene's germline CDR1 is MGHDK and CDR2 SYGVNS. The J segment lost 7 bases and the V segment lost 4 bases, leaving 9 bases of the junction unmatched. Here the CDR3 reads CASSGRGLAGGYTQYF. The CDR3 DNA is TGTGCCAGCAGTGGTAGGGGACTAGCGGGCGGGTATACGCAGTATTTT.

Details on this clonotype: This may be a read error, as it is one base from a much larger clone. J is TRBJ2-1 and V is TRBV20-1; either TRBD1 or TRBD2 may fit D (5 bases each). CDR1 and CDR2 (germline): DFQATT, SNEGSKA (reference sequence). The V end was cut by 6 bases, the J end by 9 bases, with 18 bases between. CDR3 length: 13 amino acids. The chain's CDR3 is CSARGPLSAEQFF. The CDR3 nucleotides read TGCAGTGCCCGGGGCCCCCTTTCGGCTGAGCAGTTCTTC.

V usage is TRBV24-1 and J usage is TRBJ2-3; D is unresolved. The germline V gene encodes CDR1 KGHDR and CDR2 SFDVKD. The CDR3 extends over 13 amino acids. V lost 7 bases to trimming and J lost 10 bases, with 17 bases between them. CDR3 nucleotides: TGTGCCACCAGCCGTCACGGCACGGATGCGCAGTATTTT. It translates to CATSRHGTDAQYF.

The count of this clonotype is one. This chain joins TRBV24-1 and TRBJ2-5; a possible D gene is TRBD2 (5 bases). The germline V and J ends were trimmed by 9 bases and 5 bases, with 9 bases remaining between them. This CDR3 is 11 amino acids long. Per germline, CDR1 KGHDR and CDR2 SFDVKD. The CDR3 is CATSRGETQYF. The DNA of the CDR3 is TGTGCCACCTCAAGAGGGGAGACCCAGTACTTC.

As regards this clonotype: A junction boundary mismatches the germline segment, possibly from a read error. The CDR3: CAGSLRENSDQPQHF. The CDR3, as DNA: TGTGCCGGCAGTCTTCGCGAGAATAGCGATCAGCCCCAGCATTTT. The chain has TRBV2 and TRBJ1-5; D not resolved. The CDR3 spans 15 residues. Looked up from germline, CDR1 is SNHLY and CDR2 is FYNNEI.

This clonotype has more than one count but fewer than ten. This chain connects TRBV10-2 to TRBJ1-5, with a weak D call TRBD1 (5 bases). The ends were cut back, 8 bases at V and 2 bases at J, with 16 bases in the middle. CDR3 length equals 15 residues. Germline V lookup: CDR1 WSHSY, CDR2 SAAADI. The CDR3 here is CASGPGGVGNQPQHF. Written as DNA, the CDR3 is TGCGCCAGCGGACCCGGGGGGGTCGGCAATCAGCCCCAGCATTTT.

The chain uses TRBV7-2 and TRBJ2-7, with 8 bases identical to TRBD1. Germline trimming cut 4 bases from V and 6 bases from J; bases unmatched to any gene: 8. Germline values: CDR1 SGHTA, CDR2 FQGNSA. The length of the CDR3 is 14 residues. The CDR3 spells CASSSVTGGGEQYF. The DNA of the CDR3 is TGTGCCAGCAGCTCAGTAACAGGGGGTGGCGAGCAGTACTTC.

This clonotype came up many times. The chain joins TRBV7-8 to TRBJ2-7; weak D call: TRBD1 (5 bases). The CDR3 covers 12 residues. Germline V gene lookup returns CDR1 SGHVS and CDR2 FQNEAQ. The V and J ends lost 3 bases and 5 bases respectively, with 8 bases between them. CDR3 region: CASSFWGNEQYF. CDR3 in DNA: TGTGCCAGCAGCTTCTGGGGCAACGAGCAGTACTTC.

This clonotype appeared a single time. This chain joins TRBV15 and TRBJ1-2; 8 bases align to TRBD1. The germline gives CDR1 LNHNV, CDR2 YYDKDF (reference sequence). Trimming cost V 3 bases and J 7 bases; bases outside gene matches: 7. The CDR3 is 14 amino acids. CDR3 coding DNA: TGTGCCACCAGCAGCTCTGGACAGGGCGGTGGCTACACCTTC. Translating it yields CATSSSGQGGGYTF. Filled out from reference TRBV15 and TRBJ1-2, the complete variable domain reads DAMVIQNPRYQVTQFGKPVTLSCSQTLNHNVMYWYQQKSSQAPKLLFHYYDKDFNNEADTPDNFQSRRPNTSFCFLDIRSPGLGDTAMYLCATSSSGQGGGYTFGSGTRLTVV.

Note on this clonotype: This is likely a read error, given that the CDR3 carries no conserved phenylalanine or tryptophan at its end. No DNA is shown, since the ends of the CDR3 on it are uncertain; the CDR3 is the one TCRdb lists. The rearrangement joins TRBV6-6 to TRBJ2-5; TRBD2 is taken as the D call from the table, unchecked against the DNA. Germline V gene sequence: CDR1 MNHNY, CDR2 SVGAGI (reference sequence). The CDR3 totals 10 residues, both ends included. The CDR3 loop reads CASINGGLAG.

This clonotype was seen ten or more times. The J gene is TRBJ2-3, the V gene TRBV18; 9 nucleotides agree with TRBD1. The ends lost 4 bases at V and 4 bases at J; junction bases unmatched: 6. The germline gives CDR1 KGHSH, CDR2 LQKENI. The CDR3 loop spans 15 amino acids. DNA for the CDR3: TGTGCCAGCTCACTGACAGGGGGTCGTGCAGATACGCAGTATTTT. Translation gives CASSLTGGRADTQYF.

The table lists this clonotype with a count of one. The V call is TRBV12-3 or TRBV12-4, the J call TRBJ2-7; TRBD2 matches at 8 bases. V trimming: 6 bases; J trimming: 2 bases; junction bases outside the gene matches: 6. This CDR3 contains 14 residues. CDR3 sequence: CASRAPGGPYEQYF. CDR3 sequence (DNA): TGTGCCAGCAGAGCCCCGGGAGGGCCCTACGAGCAGTACTTC.